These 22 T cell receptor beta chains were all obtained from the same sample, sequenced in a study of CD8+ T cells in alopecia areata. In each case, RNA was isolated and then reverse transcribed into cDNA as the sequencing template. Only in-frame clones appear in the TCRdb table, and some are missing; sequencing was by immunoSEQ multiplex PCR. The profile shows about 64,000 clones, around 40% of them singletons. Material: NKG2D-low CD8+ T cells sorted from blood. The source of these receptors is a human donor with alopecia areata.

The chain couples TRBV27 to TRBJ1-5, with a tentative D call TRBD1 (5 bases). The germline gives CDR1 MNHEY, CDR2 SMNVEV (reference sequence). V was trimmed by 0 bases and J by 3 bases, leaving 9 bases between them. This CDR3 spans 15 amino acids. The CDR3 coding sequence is TGTGCCAGCAGTTTATCTTGGGGACCCAATCAGCCCCAGCATTTT. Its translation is CASSLSWGPNQPQHF.

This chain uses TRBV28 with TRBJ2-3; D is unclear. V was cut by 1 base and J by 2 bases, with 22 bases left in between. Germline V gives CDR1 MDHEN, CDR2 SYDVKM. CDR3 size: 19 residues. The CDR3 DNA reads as TGTGCCAGCAGTTTATCCCCCAGAGTGCAGGCGGCGGACACAGATACGCAGTATTTT. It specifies CASSLSPRVQAADTDTQYF.

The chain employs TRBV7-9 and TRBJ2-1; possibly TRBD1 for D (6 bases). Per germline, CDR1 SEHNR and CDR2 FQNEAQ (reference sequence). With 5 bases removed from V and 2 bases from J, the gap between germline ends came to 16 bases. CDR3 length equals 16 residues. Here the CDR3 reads CASSLRDGTTYNEQFF. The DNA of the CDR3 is TGTGCCAGCAGCCTACGCGATGGGACAACCTACAATGAGCAGTTCTTC.

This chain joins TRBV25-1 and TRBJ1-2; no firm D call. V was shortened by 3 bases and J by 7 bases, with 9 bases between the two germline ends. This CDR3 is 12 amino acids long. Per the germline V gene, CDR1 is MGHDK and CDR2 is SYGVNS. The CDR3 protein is CASSEVRRGYTF. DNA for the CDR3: TGTGCCAGCAGTGAGGTCCGTCGTGGCTACACCTTC.

The CDR3 reads CAADTQYF. Here the CDR3 DNA reads TGTGCCGCGGATACGCAGTATTTT. The V call is TRBV6-6, the J call TRBJ2-3; D not certain. This CDR3 has 8 amino acids. CDR1 and CDR2 (germline): MNHNY, SVGAGI (reference sequence). The V end lost 11 bases, the J end lost 6 bases, and 3 bases lay between the germline ends.

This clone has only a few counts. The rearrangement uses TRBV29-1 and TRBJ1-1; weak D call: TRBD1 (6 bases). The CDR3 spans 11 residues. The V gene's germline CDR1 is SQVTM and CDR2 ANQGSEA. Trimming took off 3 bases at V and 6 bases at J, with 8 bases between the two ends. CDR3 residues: CSVEGGPEAFF. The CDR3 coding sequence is TGCAGCGTTGAGGGGGGGCCTGAAGCTTTCTTT.

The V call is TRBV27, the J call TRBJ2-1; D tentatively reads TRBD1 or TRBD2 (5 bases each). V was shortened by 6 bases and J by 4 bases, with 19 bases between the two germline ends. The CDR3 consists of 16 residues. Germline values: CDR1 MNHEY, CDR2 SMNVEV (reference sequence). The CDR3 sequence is CASSEGSLFGYNEQFF. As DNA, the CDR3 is TGTGCCAGCAGCGAGGGGTCCCTTTTCGGGTACAATGAGCAGTTCTTC.

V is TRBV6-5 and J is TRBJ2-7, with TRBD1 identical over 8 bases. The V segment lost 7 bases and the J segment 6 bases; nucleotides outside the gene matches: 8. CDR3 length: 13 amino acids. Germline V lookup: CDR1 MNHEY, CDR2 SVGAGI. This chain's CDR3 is CASTPRDRSEQYF. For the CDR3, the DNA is TGTGCCAGCACTCCCAGGGACAGGTCCGAGCAGTACTTC.

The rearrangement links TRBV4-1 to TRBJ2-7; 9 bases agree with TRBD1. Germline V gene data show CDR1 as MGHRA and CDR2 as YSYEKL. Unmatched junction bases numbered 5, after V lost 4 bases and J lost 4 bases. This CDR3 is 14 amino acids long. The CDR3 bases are TGCGCCAGCAGCCTGACAGGGGGAGGATACGAGCAGTACTTC. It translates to CASSLTGGGYEQYF.

The DNA for the CDR3 is TGTGCCAGCAGCAACACGCGGGGGACCACTGAAGCTTTCTTT. Translating gives CASSNTRGTTEAFF. This chain connects TRBV7-9 to TRBJ1-1, with D possibly TRBD1 on 5 matching bases. The germline V gene has CDR1 SEHNR and CDR2 FQNEAQ (reference sequence). CDR3 length equals 14 residues. Between the trimmed V and J ends, which lost 5 bases and 4 bases, there was a span of 14 bases.

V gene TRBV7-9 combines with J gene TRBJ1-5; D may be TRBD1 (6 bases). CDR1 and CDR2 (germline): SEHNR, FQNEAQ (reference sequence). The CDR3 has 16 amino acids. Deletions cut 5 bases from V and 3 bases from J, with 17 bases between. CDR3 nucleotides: TGTGCCAGCAGCGGAACTCGGACAGCCGTCAATCAGCCCCAGCATTTT. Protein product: CASSGTRTAVNQPQHF.

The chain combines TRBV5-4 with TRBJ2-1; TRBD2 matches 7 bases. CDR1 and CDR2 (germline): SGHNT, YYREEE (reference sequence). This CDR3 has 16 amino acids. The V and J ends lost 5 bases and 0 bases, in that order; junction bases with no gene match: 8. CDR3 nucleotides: TGTGCCAGCAGGGATAGCGGGTGGAGCTCCTACAATGAGCAGTTCTTC. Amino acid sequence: CASRDSGWSSYNEQFF. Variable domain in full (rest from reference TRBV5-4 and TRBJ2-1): ETGVTQSPTHLIKTRGQQVTLRCSSQSGHNTVSWYQQALGQGPQFIFQYYREEENGRGNFPPRFSGLQFPNYSSELNVNALELDDSALYLCASRDSGWSSYNEQFFGPGTRLTVL.

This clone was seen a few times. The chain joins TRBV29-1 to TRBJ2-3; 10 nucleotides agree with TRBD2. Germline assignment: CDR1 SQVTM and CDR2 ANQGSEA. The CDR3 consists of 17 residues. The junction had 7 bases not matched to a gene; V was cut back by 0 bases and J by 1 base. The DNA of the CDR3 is TGCAGCGTTGAAGACATTCTCACTAGCGGGGGCACAGATACGCAGTATTTT. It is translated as CSVEDILTSGGTDTQYF.

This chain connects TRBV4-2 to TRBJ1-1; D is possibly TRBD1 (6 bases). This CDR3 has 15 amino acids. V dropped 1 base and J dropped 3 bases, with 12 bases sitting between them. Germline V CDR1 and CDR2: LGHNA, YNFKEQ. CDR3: CASSQAGGRDTEAFF. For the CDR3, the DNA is TGTGCCAGCAGCCAAGCGGGGGGCAGGGACACTGAAGCTTTCTTT.

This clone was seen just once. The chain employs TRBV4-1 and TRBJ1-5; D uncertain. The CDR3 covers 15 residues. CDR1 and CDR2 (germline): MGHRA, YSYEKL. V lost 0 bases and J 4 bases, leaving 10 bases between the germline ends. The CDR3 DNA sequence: TGCGCCAGCAGCCAAGAATACATGGAGAATCAGCCCCAGCATTTT. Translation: CASSQEYMENQPQHF.

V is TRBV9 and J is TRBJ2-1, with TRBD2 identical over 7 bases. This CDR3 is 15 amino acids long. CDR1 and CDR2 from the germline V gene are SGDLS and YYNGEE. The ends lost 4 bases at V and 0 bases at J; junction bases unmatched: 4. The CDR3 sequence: CASSPSGNSYNEQFF. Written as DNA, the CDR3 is TGTGCCAGCAGCCCGAGCGGGAACTCCTACAATGAGCAGTTCTTC. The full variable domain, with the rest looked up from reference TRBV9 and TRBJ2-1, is DSGVTQTPKHLITATGQRVTLRCSPRSGDLSVYWYQQSLDQGLQFLIQYYNGEERAKGNILERFSAQQFPDLHSELNLSSLELGDSALYFCASSPSGNSYNEQFFGPGTRLTVL.

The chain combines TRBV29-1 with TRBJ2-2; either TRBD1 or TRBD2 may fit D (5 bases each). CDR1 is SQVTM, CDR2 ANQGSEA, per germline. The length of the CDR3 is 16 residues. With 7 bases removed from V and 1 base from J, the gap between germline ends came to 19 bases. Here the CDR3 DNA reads TGCAGCGCCGAGACTTACGGGACCCAGAACACCGGGGAGCTGTTTTTT. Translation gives CSAETYGTQNTGELFF.

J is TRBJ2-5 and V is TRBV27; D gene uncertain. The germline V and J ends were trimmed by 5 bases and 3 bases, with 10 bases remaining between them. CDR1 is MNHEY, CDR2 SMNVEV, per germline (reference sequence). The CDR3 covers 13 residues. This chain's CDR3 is CASSPRWEETQYF. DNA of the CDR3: TGTGCCAGCAGTCCGCGTTGGGAAGAGACCCAGTACTTC.

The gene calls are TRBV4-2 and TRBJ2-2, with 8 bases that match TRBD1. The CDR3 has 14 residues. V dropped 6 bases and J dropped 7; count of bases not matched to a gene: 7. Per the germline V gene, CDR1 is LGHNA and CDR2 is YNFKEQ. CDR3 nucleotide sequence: TGTGCCAGCAGTCCCAGGGGGCAGAGCGGGGAGCTGTTTTTT. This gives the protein CASSPRGQSGELFF.

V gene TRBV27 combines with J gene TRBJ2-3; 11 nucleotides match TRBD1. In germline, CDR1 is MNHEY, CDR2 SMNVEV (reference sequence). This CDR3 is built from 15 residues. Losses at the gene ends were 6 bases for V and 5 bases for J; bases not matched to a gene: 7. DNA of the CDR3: TGTGCCAGCAGCGGACAGGGGGCTTACAGAGATACGCAGTATTTT. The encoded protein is CASSGQGAYRDTQYF.

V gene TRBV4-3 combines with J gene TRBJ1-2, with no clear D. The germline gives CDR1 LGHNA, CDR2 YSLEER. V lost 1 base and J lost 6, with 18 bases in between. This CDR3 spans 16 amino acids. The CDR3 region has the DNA TGCGCCAGCAGCCAAGCCCTCATCCCGGGAACCGATGGCTACACCTTC. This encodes CASSQALIPGTDGYTF.

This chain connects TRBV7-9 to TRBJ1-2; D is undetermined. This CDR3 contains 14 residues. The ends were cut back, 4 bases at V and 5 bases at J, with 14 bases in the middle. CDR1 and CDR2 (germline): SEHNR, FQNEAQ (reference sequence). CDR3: CASSSLPQAYGYTF. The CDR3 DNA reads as TGTGCCAGCAGCTCCCTTCCGCAGGCTTATGGCTACACCTTC.